These 16 T cell receptor beta chains share one sample of origin, sequenced in a study of blood T cells in healthy people across ages. The authors ran a second PCR of 7 to 11 cycles using a sample-barcoded 5' primer and a J-beta primer mix. Via MiXCR, TCRdb re-called the 5' RACE reads, giving one row per CDR3 protein. Here the sample spans 1.5 million to 2 million distinct CDR3 sequences, about 39% being singletons. Sequenced material: blood. The origin of the receptors is a human donor in good health.

CDR3 region: CASSNEQAVGQETQYF. The DNA for the CDR3 is TGTGCCAGCTCAAATGAACAGGCCGTAGGGCAAGAGACCCAGTACTTC. The genes are TRBV18 and TRBJ2-5, with D possibly being TRBD1 (5 bases). The CDR3 totals 16 residues. The germline V and J ends were trimmed by 5 bases and 2 bases, with 18 bases remaining between them. CDR1 is KGHSH and CDR2 is LQKENI in the germline V gene.

Only a few counts were recorded for this clonotype. CDR3 residues: CASSLVGQGMVGYTF. In DNA, the CDR3 is TGTGCCAGCAGTTTAGTTGGGCAGGGAATGGTTGGCTACACCTTC. V usage is TRBV28 and J usage is TRBJ1-2; a possible D gene is TRBD1 (5 bases). This CDR3 spans 15 amino acids. Per the germline V gene, CDR1 is MDHEN and CDR2 is SYDVKM. The V end was cut by 2 bases, the J end by 7 bases, with 17 bases between.

J is TRBJ1-4 and V is TRBV15, with a tentative D call TRBD1 (6 bases). This CDR3 spans 15 amino acids. The ends were cut back, 3 bases at V and 7 bases at J, with 15 bases in the middle. Germline V gene lookup returns CDR1 LNHNV and CDR2 YYDKDF (reference sequence). CDR3 DNA sequence: TGTGCCACCAGCAGCACAGGGTATGGGAGTGAAAAACTGTTTTTT. Its protein product is CATSSTGYGSEKLFF.

Worth noting for this clonotype: Here the CDR3 omits its conserved ending phenylalanine or tryptophan, so a read error is the likely source. The DNA of the CDR3 is TGCGCCAGCAGCCAAGGGGGACAGGGGAGGGATACGCAGTATCTT. This encodes CASSQGGQGRDTQYL. The chain is built from TRBV4-3 and TRBJ2-3; 10 bases line up with TRBD1. Germline values: CDR1 LGHNA, CDR2 YSLEER. The junction had 4 bases not matched to a gene; V was cut back by 1 base and J by 6 bases. The CDR3 consists of 15 residues.

This clonotype has more than one count but fewer than ten. V usage is TRBV29-1 and J usage is TRBJ1-2; tentatively, D is TRBD1 (5 bases). The CDR3 spans 13 residues. V dropped 4 bases and J dropped 2 bases, with 11 bases sitting between them. Germline CDR1 and CDR2: SQVTM and ANQGSEA. The CDR3 sequence is CSVVGGNNYGYTF. The CDR3 DNA sequence: TGCAGCGTTGTGGGGGGAAACAACTATGGCTACACCTTC.

CDR3 amino acids: CASSERILTSGGDTQYF. CDR3 DNA sequence: TGTGCCAGCAGTGAGCGTATCTTGACTAGCGGGGGAGATACGCAGTATTTT. The chain is built from TRBV2 and TRBJ2-3; 12 positions match TRBD2. The trim removed 3 bases at V and 5 bases at J, leaving 9 bases unmatched. The germline V gene has CDR1 SNHLY and CDR2 FYNNEI. This CDR3 contains 17 residues. The full variable domain, with the rest looked up from reference TRBV2 and TRBJ2-3, is EPEVTQTPSHQVTQMGQEVILRCVPISNHLYFYWYRQILGQKVEFLVSFYNNEISEKSEIFDDQFSVERPDGSNFTLKIRSTKLEDSAMYFCASSERILTSGGDTQYFGPGTRLTVL.

There are many counts of this clonotype. The rearrangement uses TRBV4-3 and TRBJ2-4; D is unresolved. The CDR3 is made up of 13 amino acids. Germline CDR1 is LGHNA and CDR2 is YSLEER. V lost 0 bases to trimming and J lost 6 bases, with 6 bases between them. CDR3 sequence reads: CASSQEYRNIQYF. In nucleotides, the CDR3 is TGCGCCAGCAGCCAAGAATACAGAAACATTCAGTACTTC.

This chain joins TRBV20-1 and TRBJ1-2; 7 bases fit TRBD1. CDR1 is DFQATT, CDR2 SNEGSKA, per germline (reference sequence). V dropped 2 bases and J dropped 8; count of bases not matched to a gene: 11. This CDR3 has 14 residues. This chain's CDR3 is CSARSRRQGVGYTF. Here the CDR3 DNA reads TGCAGTGCTAGAAGCCGAAGACAGGGAGTAGGCTACACCTTC.

The rearrangement uses TRBV27 and TRBJ2-7, with 7 positions matching TRBD1. CDR3 size: 14 residues. Germline V lookup: CDR1 MNHEY, CDR2 SMNVEV (reference sequence). V trimming: 5 bases; J trimming: 9 bases; junction bases outside the gene matches: 13. CDR3 sequence reads: CASSPGQVPILQYF. The DNA for the CDR3 is TGTGCCAGCAGTCCCGGACAGGTCCCGATTTTGCAGTACTTC.

The sample holds a few counts of this clonotype. V and J are TRBV29-1 and TRBJ1-2; D remains ambiguous. This CDR3 region has 13 residues. V lost 2 bases to trimming and J lost 4 bases, with 11 bases between them. CDR1 and CDR2 from the germline V gene are SQVTM and ANQGSEA. This CDR3 is CSVETPGSYGYTF. For the CDR3, the DNA is TGCAGCGTTGAAACCCCCGGATCCTATGGCTACACCTTC.

This clonotype has more than one count but fewer than ten. An end of the junction does not agree with germline; a read error may underlie this. The V gene is TRBV12-3 or TRBV12-4, the J gene TRBJ2-1; 7 bases map to TRBD1. The CDR3 sequence is 17 residues long. The CDR3 DNA is TGTGCCAGCACCGCGCCGCTGGGACAGAGCGACTACGATGAGCAGTTCTTC. Protein: CASTAPLGQSDYDEQFF.

V is TRBV10-3 and J is TRBJ1-5; no clear D. The V gene's germline CDR1 is ENHRY and CDR2 SYGVKD. Trimming removed 8 bases at V and 4 bases at J, with 12 bases between. This CDR3 is built from 13 residues. CDR3 DNA sequence: TGTGCCATCGGACCTGACTTAAATCAGCCCCAGCATTTT. Amino acids: CAIGPDLNQPQHF.

A few counts support this clonotype. The genes are TRBV27 and TRBJ2-4, with D perhaps TRBD1 (6 bases). Trimming stripped 6 bases from V and 7 bases from J, with 19 bases between. Germline lookup yields CDR1 MNHEY and CDR2 SMNVEV (reference sequence). The CDR3 loop spans 15 amino acids. The CDR3: CASRDDLGAYNIQYF. DNA for the CDR3: TGTGCCAGCAGGGACGACCTGGGGGCATATAACATTCAGTACTTC.

This chain joins TRBV7-9 and TRBJ1-1; 11 bases fit TRBD1. The J segment lost 5 bases and the V segment lost 6 bases, leaving 8 bases of the junction unmatched. The CDR3 spans 15 residues. CDR1 and CDR2 from the germline V gene are SEHNR and FQNEAQ (reference sequence). The CDR3, as DNA: TGTGCCAGCAGGGATTGGACAGGGGGCGAAACTGAAGCTTTCTTT. Translation: CASRDWTGGETEAFF.

The chain links TRBV21-1 to TRBJ1-1. TRBV21-1 is assigned pseudogene status. The CDR3 covers 8 residues. The CDR3 sequence: CPSPEAFF. The DNA for the CDR3 is TGTCCCTCTCCTGAAGCTTTCTTT.

This clonotype was detected a few times. The genes are TRBV5-1 and TRBJ1-2; no clear D. V shed 0 bases and J shed 2 bases, with 11 bases lying between them. CDR3 length equals 15 residues. Germline V gene lookup returns CDR1 SGHRS and CDR2 YFSETQ. CDR3 loop: CASSLATDANYGYTF. CDR3 DNA sequence: TGCGCCAGCAGCTTGGCCACCGACGCCAACTATGGCTACACCTTC.